This TCR beta chain was recovered during a study of blood T cell repertoires in COVID-19. Background on the study: In each case, the material was cDNA or gDNA derived from T cells, B-cell-depleted T cells, or PBMCs.

Original methodology: By means of reference gene primer amplification, nucleated cell counts were estimated. Produced via immunoSEQ multiplex PCR; TCRdb's table is partial and in-frame only. V and J calls and clone size follow that table, whereas D and trimming were derived from the DNA. The sample has around 460,000 clones, 70% to 90% seen once. The ends lost 0 bases at V and 4 bases at J; junction bases unmatched: 6. Germline V gene data show CDR1 as SGDLS and CDR2 as YYNGEE. The CDR3 has 17 amino acids. This chain uses TRBV9 with TRBJ2-2; 10 bases map to TRBD2. This clonotype was obtained from a man aged 18 to 35 with COVID-19, enrolled during active disease. Sequenced input: peripheral blood. The DNA for the CDR3 is TGTGCCAGCAGCGTAGGGTTATTAGCGGGAGGCACCGGGGAGCTGTTTTTT. Protein: CASSVGLLAGGTGELFF.